The 5 T cell receptor beta chains presented below share a single source sample, sequenced in a study of cytomegalovirus exposure and HLA in healthy donors (dated by TCRdb to about 2017). Receptors were amplified or captured by the immunoSEQ multiplex PCR assay. The multiplex PCR relied on a mix of 60 forward primers for TCR Vbeta segments and 13 reverse primers for TCR Jbeta segments. TCRdb retrieved this table from immuneACCESS and kept in-frame rearrangements only. Not all clones are present; in checked studies, unresolved V genes account for under half, and no reason is known for the remainder. The sample data list some 97,000 clones, and more than 65% of these were observed just once. The top ten hold about 1.2% of the sample. The sequenced sample consisted of PBMCs. Receptors originate from a woman between 18 and 29 years old in good health and CMV-seronegative.

The chain employs TRBV18 and TRBJ1-1, with TRBD1 as a possible D gene (6 bases). Trimming removed 2 bases at V and 1 base at J, with 14 bases between. CDR1 and CDR2 from the germline V gene are KGHSH and LQKENI. This CDR3 comprises 16 residues. DNA for the CDR3: TGTGCCAGCTCACCAATCTACCAGACAGGGAACACTGAAGCTTTCTTT. The encoded protein is CASSPIYQTGNTEAFF.

The rearrangement links TRBV28 to TRBJ1-6; D is unresolved. Deletions cut 6 bases from V and 7 bases from J, with 10 bases between. The CDR3 has 13 residues. Germline lookup yields CDR1 MDHEN and CDR2 SYDVKM. The CDR3 sequence is CASREDGNSPLHF. The CDR3 DNA sequence: TGTGCCAGCAGAGAAGACGGGAATTCACCCCTCCACTTT.

In DNA, the CDR3 is TGTGCCAGCAGCCAGGGACTAGCGAAATACGAGCAGTACTTC. It is translated as CASSQGLAKYEQYF. The chain uses TRBV5-4 and TRBJ2-7; 10 nucleotides line up with TRBD2. This CDR3 region has 14 residues. With V trimmed by 4 bases and J by 4 bases, 5 bases remained unmatched. Germline CDR1 is SGHNT and CDR2 is YYREEE (reference sequence).

The V call is TRBV30, the J call TRBJ1-1, with D possibly being TRBD1 (6 bases). Trimming took 3 bases from V and 0 from J, leaving 11 bases between them. The CDR3 sequence is 14 residues long. Germline V gives CDR1 GTSNPN, CDR2 SVGIG (reference sequence). CDR3 region: CAWSLPGVNTEAFF. The DNA for the CDR3 is TGTGCCTGGAGCCTCCCAGGGGTGAACACTGAAGCTTTCTTT. The variable domain in full, completed from reference TRBV30 and TRBJ1-1, reads SQTIHQWPATLVQPVGSPLSLECTVEGTSNPNLYWYRQAAGRGLQLLFYSVGIGQISSEVPQNLSASRPQDRQFILSSKKLLLSDSGFYLCAWSLPGVNTEAFFGQGTRLTVV.

This rearrangement joins TRBV6-5 to TRBJ2-3; D is possibly TRBD2 (5 bases). The CDR3 covers 12 residues. The V end lost 5 bases, the J end lost 6 bases, and 9 bases lay between the germline ends. Germline V gene data show CDR1 as MNHEY and CDR2 as SVGAGI. In DNA, the CDR3 is TGTGCCAGCAGTCCCGGGGTGGATACGCAGTATTTT. Translating gives CASSPGVDTQYF.